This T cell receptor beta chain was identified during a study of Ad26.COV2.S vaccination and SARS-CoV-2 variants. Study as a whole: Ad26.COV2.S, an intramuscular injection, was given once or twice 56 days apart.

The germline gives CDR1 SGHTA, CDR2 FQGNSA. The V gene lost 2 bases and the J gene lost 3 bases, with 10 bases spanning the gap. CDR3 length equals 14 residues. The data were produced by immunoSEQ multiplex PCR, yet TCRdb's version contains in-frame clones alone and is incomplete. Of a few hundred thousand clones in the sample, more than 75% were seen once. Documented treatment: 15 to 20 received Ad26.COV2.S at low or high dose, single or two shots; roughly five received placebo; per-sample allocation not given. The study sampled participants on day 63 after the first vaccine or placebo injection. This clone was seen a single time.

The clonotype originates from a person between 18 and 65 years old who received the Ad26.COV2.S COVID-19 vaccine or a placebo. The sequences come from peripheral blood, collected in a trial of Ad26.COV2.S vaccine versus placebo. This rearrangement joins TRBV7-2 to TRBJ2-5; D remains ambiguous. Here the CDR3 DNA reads TGTGCCAGCAGCTTATTCCCAACAAAAGAGACCCAGTACTTC. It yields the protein CASSLFPTKETQYF.